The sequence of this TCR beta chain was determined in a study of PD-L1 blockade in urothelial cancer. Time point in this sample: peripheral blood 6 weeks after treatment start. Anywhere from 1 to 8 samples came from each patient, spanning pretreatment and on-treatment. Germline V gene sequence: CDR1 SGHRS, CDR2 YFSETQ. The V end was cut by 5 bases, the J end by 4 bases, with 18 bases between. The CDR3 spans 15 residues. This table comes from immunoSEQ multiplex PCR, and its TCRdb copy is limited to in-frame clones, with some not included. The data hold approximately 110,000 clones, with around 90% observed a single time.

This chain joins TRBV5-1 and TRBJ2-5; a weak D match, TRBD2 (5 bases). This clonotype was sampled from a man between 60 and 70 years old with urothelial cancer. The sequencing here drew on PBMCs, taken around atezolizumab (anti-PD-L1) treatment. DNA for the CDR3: TGCGCCAGCAGACCAAGAGGAGGTCGGTCAGAGACCCAGTACTTC. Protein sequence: CASRPRGGRSETQYF.